In this sample, the clone carrying this T cell receptor (beta chain) turned up a few times. Its antigen is unknown. As TCR cDNA was made by 5'RACE template switching, a universal primer site and UMIs were added. TCRdb redid the calling of the 5' RACE reads with MiXCR, one entry per CDR3 protein. The sample has 300,000 or so distinct CDR3 sequences; 3% to 4.5% are singletons. Germline CDR1 and CDR2: SGHRS and YFSETQ. The CDR3 has 14 amino acids. V shed 1 base and J shed 7 bases, with 15 bases lying between them. This sample is drawn from a study of T cells after yellow fever vaccination. Looking at the study overall: Each low-cell-number fraction was prepared by means of SMART-Seq v4 Ultra Low Input.

Points from the study as a whole: Clonotype sharing between CD4 and CD8 compartments was small. FACS-sorted repertoires might harbor abundant contaminating clonotypes from the bulk population.

The sample consisted of PBMCs, taken 5 days after the yellow fever booster vaccination. The clonotype comes from a man aged 18 to 29 who received the YFV17D yellow fever vaccine. This chain links TRBV5-1 with TRBJ2-7; the D gene is possibly TRBD2 (5 bases). CDR3 sequence reads: CASSLISPPGEQYF. CDR3 nucleotide sequence: TGCGCCAGCAGCTTGATCTCCCCTCCGGGGGAGCAGTACTTC.